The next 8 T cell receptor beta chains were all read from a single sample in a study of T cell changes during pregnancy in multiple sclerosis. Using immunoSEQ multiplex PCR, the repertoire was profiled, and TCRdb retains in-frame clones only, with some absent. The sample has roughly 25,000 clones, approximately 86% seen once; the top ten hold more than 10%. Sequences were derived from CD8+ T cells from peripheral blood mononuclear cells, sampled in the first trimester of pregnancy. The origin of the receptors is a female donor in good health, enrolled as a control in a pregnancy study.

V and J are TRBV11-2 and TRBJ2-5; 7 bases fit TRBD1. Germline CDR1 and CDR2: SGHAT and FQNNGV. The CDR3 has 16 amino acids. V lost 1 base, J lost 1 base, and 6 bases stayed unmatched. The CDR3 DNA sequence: TGTGCCAGCAGCTTAGGGCTACAGGGGTCCCAAGAGACCCAGTACTTC. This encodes CASSLGLQGSQETQYF.

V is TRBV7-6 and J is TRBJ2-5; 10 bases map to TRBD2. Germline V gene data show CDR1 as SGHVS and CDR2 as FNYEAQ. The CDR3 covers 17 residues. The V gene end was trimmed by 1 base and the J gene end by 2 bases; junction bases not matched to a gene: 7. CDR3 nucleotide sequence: TGTGCCAGCAGCTTAGATTGGACTAGCGGATATCAAGAGACCCAGTACTTC. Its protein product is CASSLDWTSGYQETQYF.

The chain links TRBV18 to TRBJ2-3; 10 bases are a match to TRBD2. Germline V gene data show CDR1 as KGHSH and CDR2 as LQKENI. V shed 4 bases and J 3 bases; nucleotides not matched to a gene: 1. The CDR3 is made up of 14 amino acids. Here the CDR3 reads CASSLAGGTDTQYF. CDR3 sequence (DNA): TGTGCCAGCTCACTAGCGGGAGGTACAGATACGCAGTATTTT.

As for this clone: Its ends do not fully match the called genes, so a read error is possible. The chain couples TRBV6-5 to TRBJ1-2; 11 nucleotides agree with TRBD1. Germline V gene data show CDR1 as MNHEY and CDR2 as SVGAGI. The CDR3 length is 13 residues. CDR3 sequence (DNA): TGTGTCAGCAGGGACAGGGGGGACTATGGCTACACCTTC. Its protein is CVSRDRGDYGYTF.

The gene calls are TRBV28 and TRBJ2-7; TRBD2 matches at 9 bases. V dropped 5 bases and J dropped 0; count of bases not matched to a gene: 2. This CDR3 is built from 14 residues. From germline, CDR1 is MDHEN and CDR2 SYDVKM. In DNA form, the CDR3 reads TGTGCCAGCAGTCGTAGCGGGAGCTCCTACGAGCAGTACTTC. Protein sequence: CASSRSGSSYEQYF.

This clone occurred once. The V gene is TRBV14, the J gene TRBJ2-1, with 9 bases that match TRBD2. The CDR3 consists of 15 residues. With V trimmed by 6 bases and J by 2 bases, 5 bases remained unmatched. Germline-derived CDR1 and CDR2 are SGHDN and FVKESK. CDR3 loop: CASSLGLAPYNEQFF. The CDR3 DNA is TGTGCCAGCAGTCTAGGACTAGCGCCCTACAATGAGCAGTTCTTC.

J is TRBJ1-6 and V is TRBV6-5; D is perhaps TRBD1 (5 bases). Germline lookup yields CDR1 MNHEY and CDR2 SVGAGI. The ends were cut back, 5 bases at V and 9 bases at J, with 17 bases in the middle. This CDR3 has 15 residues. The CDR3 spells CASSGHQGNLSPLHF. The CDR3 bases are TGTGCCAGCAGTGGACATCAGGGAAACCTTTCACCCCTCCACTTT.

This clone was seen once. DNA of the CDR3: TGTGCCAGCAGTTCGAGGGGACTAGCGGGAGTTGATACGCAGTATTTT. Translating it yields CASSSRGLAGVDTQYF. The V gene is TRBV27, the J gene TRBJ2-3; 14 positions agree with TRBD2. The length of the CDR3 is 16 residues. Germline CDR1 is MNHEY and CDR2 is SMNVEV (reference sequence). Losses at the gene ends were 4 bases for V and 6 bases for J; bases not matched to a gene: 6.